In this sample, the clone carrying this T cell receptor beta chain turned up a few times. Its specificity is not known. The data were taken from a study of somatic mutations in cytotoxic T cells in rheumatoid arthritis. Study summary: Flow sorting yielded some V beta antibody-stained T-cell populations at nearly 100% purity, among them V beta1+ cells sequenced for TCRB.

Trimming removed 2 bases at V and 1 base at J, with 6 bases between. The CDR3 loop spans 13 amino acids. The V gene's germline CDR1 is SGHNT and CDR2 YYREEE (reference sequence). Notes on the study in general: Healthy controls showed no age-related rise in CD8+ clonality, whereas rheumatoid arthritis patients did. Statistically, CD8+ T-cell clonality was not significantly distinct between individuals with rheumatoid arthritis and age-matched healthy controls.

Clones were sequenced by immunoSEQ multiplex PCR, and TCRdb holds only the in-frame ones, with some missing. In the table there are 15,000 to 25,000 clones, roughly four fifths of which are singletons. The clonotype was recovered from a woman between 50 and 59 years old in good health. This chain joins TRBV5-4 and TRBJ1-1; D is unclear. The sequenced sample consisted of CD8+ T cells sorted from blood. CDR3 residues: CASSFLTNTEAFF. The CDR3, as DNA: TGTGCCAGCAGCTTCCTTACGAACACTGAAGCTTTCTTT.